These T cell receptor beta chains were read from a single sample in a study of vaccination and CD4 T cells after COVID-19. In TCRdb, the PCR reads were re-called with MiXCR into one record per CDR3 protein. The repertoire holds tens of thousands of distinct CDR3 sequences, less than 75% seen once, with 0.8% to 1% in the top ten. Sequencing used CD4+ T cells from blood, obtained before SARS-CoV-2 vaccination. Receptors were obtained from a human donor who had recovered from COVID-19. Each CDR3 is given with its conserved first and last residue. A D gene is named only where the DNA matches it firmly. Rows give clone size only sometimes, using once, few, many, or a class for an expanded clone.

TRBJ1-1,TRBV28,NA,NA,CASALQGRTFF,TGTGCCAGCGCATTACAGGGTCGGACTTTCTTT
TRBJ2-2,TRBV20-1,NA,NA,CSARGPNTGELFF,TGCAGTGCTAGAGGTCCGAACACCGGGGAGCTGTTTTTT
TRBJ2-1,TRBV20-1,NA,TRBD2,CSAPGLAGGPVNEQFF,TGCAGTGCTCCCGGACTAGCGGGAGGGCCAGTCAATGAGCAGTTCTTC
TRBJ1-6,TRBV20-1,few,TRBD1,CSARSPGQGTSPLHF,TGCAGTGCTAGGTCCCCCGGACAGGGTACATCACCCCTCCACTTT
TRBJ1-5,TRBV7-2,few,NA,CASSSAPITDRNQPQHF,TGTGCCAGCAGCTCTGCCCCCATCACCGACAGAAATCAGCCCCAGCATTTT
TRBJ1-5,TRBV28,NA,TRBD1,CASTNPDRWNQPQHF,TGTGCCAGCACCAACCCGGACAGGTGGAATCAGCCCCAGCATTTT
TRBJ2-1,TRBV20-1,NA,TRBD1,CSGTGQGAIYEQFF,TGCAGTGGTACAGGACAGGGGGCTATTTATGAGCAGTTCTTC
TRBJ2-3,TRBV7-2,few,TRBD2,CASSLYGTSGRADTQYF,TGTGCCAGCAGCTTATACGGGACTAGCGGGAGAGCAGATACGCAGTATTTT
TRBJ1-5,TRBV7-2,NA,TRBD1,CASSLAQQGAGQPQHF,TGTGCCAGCAGCTTAGCCCAACAGGGGGCGGGTCAGCCCCAGCATTTT
TRBJ1-2,TRBV10-3,NA,NA,CAISEVGDYGYTF,TGTGCCATCAGTGAAGTAGGGGACTATGGCTACACCTTC
TRBJ2-5,TRBV11-2,NA,NA,CASSPSRETQYF,TGTGCCAGCAGCCCGAGTAGAGAGACCCAGTACTTC
TRBJ2-7,TRBV5-4,few,NA,CASSPSDGPVEQYF,TGTGCCAGCAGCCCTTCTGACGGACCGGTCGAGCAGTACTTC
TRBJ1-5,TRBV20-1,NA,TRBD1,CSARAGTGGDQPQHF,TGCAGTGCTAGAGCCGGGACAGGGGGCGATCAGCCCCAGCATTTT
TRBJ1-5,TRBV6-1,few,TRBD1,CASGLGRGRMRQPQHF,TGTGCCAGCGGCCTTGGCAGGGGGCGAATGAGACAGCCCCAGCATTTT
TRBJ1-2,TRBV20-1,NA,NA,CSATDPRREGDGYTF,TGCAGTGCTACCGATCCCCGGAGGGAGGGGGATGGCTACACCTTC
TRBJ2-5,TRBV20-1,NA,TRBD1,CSAGRTGDQETQYF,TGCAGTGCTGGTCGGACAGGGGACCAAGAGACCCAGTACTTC
TRBJ2-5,TRBV29-1,NA,TRBD1,CSVELQGWETQYF,TGCAGCGTTGAACTACAGGGGTGGGAGACCCAGTACTTC
TRBJ2-3,TRBV10-3,NA,NA,CAISLRTADTQYF,TGTGCCATCAGCCTAAGGACAGCAGATACGCAGTATTTT
TRBJ1-4,TRBV27,few,NA,CASSLQTGINEKLFF,TGTGCCAGCAGTTTACAGACGGGGATTAATGAAAAACTGTTTTTT
TRBJ2-7,TRBV24-1,NA,TRBD2,CATSDRRGGSYEQYF,TGTGCCACCAGTGATCGGCGCGGGGGGTCCTACGAGCAGTACTTC
TRBJ2-2,TRBV20-1,NA,NA,CSASPSGNTGELFF,TGCAGTGCTAGTCCGAGCGGAAACACCGGGGAGCTGTTTTTT
TRBJ2-2,TRBV12-3/TRBV12-4,NA,NA,CASSLGLPTGELFF,TGTGCCAGCAGTTTAGGACTTCCGACCGGGGAGCTGTTTTTT
TRBJ2-1,TRBV7-9,NA,NA,CASSPTGAIPYNEQFF,TGTGCCAGCAGCCCAACCGGGGCCATACCCTACAATGAGCAGTTCTTC
TRBJ2-1,TRBV20-1,NA,TRBD1,CSARPPSGQGVKDNEQFF,TGCAGTGCTAGACCCCCTAGCGGACAGGGGGTTAAGGACAATGAGCAGTTCTTC
TRBJ2-7,TRBV6-1,NA,NA,CASSRGTLPYEQYF,TGTGCCAGCAGTCGAGGGACACTTCCCTACGAGCAGTACTTC
TRBJ2-2,TRBV12-3/TRBV12-4,few,NA,CASSLHGSITGELFF,TGTGCCAGCAGTTTGCACGGGAGTATCACCGGGGAGCTGTTTTTT
TRBJ1-5,TRBV6-1,NA,NA,CASSDRDVLADQPQHF,TGTGCCAGCAGTGACCGCGATGTCTTGGCCGATCAGCCCCAGCATTTT
TRBJ1-5,TRBV10-3,NA,TRBD1,CAISREGANQPQHF,TGTGCCATCTCCCGGGAGGGGGCCAATCAGCCCCAGCATTTT
TRBJ1-2,TRBV6-5,few,NA,CASSLQRDDGYTF,TGTGCCAGCAGTTTACAACGGGACGATGGCTACACCTTC
TRBJ2-4,TRBV20-1,few,TRBD2,CSARLAGGNIQYF,TGCAGTGCTAGGTTAGCGGGGGGAAACATTCAGTACTTC
TRBJ1-6,TRBV7-9,few,NA,CASSLEVWNSPLHF,TGTGCCAGCAGCTTAGAGGTTTGGAATTCACCCCTCCACTTT